This paragraph covers one TCR beta chain sequence. At least ten counts were recorded for this clonotype. The specificity of this receptor is unknown. The sample holds no much larger clone one base away, and base qualities are not on file. The data stem from a study of T-cell reconstitution after alpha-beta-depleted transplantation in children (dated by TCRdb to the mid-2010s). As for the study more broadly: The study quantitatively tracked T-cell immune reconstitution after TCRalphabeta/CD19-depleted allogeneic hematopoietic cell transplantation in children using TCR repertoire profiling.

The CDR3 goes from the cysteine to the phenylalanine over 14 residues. CDR3 DNA only is kept here, 42 bases in frame from base 1. V loses 1 base of germline sequence and J loses 6 bases, and the interval between the two ends is 12 bases. The germline V gene encodes CDR1 MDHEN and CDR2 SYDVKM. Receptor amplification or capture employed PCR. These reads were obtained on an Illumina HiSeq 2500. TCR libraries were prepared with molecular barcoding, using unique molecular identifiers to normalize TCRbeta repertoire quantification. In TCRdb, the public reads were trimmed at Q25 with fastp and aligned with MiXCR, with productive beta chains retained. Rows matching on CDR3 protein sequence are summarized as one entry with the most common DNA and genes. The sample table holds 230,000 or so distinct CDR3 sequences, of which around 11% were seen once. The leading ten clones occupy approximately 2.9% of the sample.

The chain joins TRBV28 to TRBJ1-2, with TRBD1 tentatively as D gene (5 bases match). The material was PBMCs from the stem cell graft donor, obtained from the stem cell graft. The source of this sequence is a human donor who donated a stem cell graft to a child with acute lymphoblastic leukemia. The CDR3 region reads CASSLFAGTNGYTF. The sequenced DNA is TGTGCCAGCAGTTTATTCGCAGGGACGAATGGCTACACCTTC.